The 29 T cell receptor beta chains given below trace back to one sample, sequenced in a study of PD-1 blockade in classical Hodgkin lymphoma. Using immunoSEQ multiplex PCR, the repertoire was profiled, and TCRdb retains in-frame clones only, with some absent. The sample records some 13,000 clones, around 86% being singletons. Each patient's relapse followed autologous stem cell transplantation, and brentuximab vedotin exposure varied. Sequenced material: peripheral blood mononuclear cells (PBMCs), taken at baseline. Source of these receptors: a human donor with classical Hodgkin lymphoma.

This chain connects TRBV14 to TRBJ1-1; TRBD1 might be the D (5 bases). The CDR3 is 18 amino acids. The ends were cut back, 4 bases at V and 1 base at J, with 22 bases in the middle. Germline V gene sequence: CDR1 SGHDN, CDR2 FVKESK. The CDR3 DNA is TGTGCCAGCAGCCCCTTACCCAGGGTCCCAGTTCAGAACACTGAAGCTTTCTTT. Its translation is CASSPLPRVPVQNTEAFF.

The V and J genes are TRBV28 and TRBJ1-1; D may be TRBD1 (6 bases). CDR1 and CDR2 (germline): MDHEN, SYDVKM. V dropped 11 bases and J dropped 5 bases, with 21 bases sitting between them. CDR3 length: 14 amino acids. The CDR3 nucleotides are TGTGCCCACAGCAACAGGGCAAAACGGACTGAAGCTTTCTTT. This translates into CAHSNRAKRTEAFF.

The V and J genes are TRBV4-1 and TRBJ2-7, with 7 bases identical to TRBD2. CDR1 is MGHRA, CDR2 YSYEKL, per germline. The CDR3 runs to 16 residues. The V gene end was trimmed by 2 bases and the J gene end by 2 bases; junction bases not matched to a gene: 9. The chain's CDR3 is CASSQLGLADAYEQYF. The CDR3 region has the DNA TGCGCCAGCAGCCAACTCGGTCTAGCGGACGCCTACGAGCAGTACTTC.

V usage is TRBV15 and J usage is TRBJ2-2; D gene uncertain. The CDR3 loop spans 15 amino acids. The V gene lost 0 bases and the J gene lost 2 bases, with 7 bases spanning the gap. From germline, CDR1 is LNHNV and CDR2 YYDKDF (reference sequence). CDR3 protein: CATSRDLLNTGELFF. CDR3 coding DNA: TGTGCCACCAGCAGAGATCTATTAAACACCGGGGAGCTGTTTTTT. Based on the CDR3 plus reference TRBV15 and TRBJ2-2, the full variable domain is DAMVIQNPRYQVTQFGKPVTLSCSQTLNHNVMYWYQQKSSQAPKLLFHYYDKDFNNEADTPDNFQSRRPNTSFCFLDIRSPGLGDTAMYLCATSRDLLNTGELFFGEGSRLTVL.

The chain carries TRBV6-6 and TRBJ1-4; TRBD1 aligns across 9 bases. The CDR3 is made up of 12 amino acids. V shed 9 bases and J 8 bases; nucleotides not matched to a gene: 4. Germline CDR1 is MNHNY and CDR2 is SVGAGI (reference sequence). In DNA, the CDR3 is TGTGCCAGAGGGACAGGGATGGAAAAACTGTTTTTT. This encodes CARGTGMEKLFF.

This chain uses TRBV19 with TRBJ1-6, with a possible D match to TRBD1 (5 bases). Per germline, CDR1 LNHDA and CDR2 SQIVND (reference sequence). The CDR3 runs to 15 residues. Trimming removed 1 base at V and 7 bases at J, with 11 bases between. The CDR3 sequence is CASSIVAEGNSPLHF. In DNA, the CDR3 is TGTGCCAGTAGTATAGTCGCGGAGGGGAATTCACCCCTCCACTTT.

V usage is TRBV7-9 and J usage is TRBJ2-1; 9 bases match TRBD1. With 2 bases clipped from V and 3 bases from J, the junction kept 14 bases outside the gene matches. The CDR3 is 19 amino acids. Looked up from germline, CDR1 is SEHNR and CDR2 is FQNEAQ (reference sequence). For the CDR3, the DNA is TGTGCCAGCAGCTTAATCCCTGGGACAGGGCTTCAGGTCTACAATGAGCAGTTCTTC. Its translation is CASSLIPGTGLQVYNEQFF.

This chain uses TRBV29-1 with TRBJ2-7; TRBD1 matches at 10 bases. Germline lookup yields CDR1 SQVTM and CDR2 ANQGSEA. J was trimmed by 5 bases and V by 7 bases; bases with no gene match: 8. This CDR3 is built from 13 residues. The CDR3 spells CSARDRGRNEQYF. The CDR3 DNA follows: TGCAGCGCCCGGGACAGGGGTAGGAACGAGCAGTACTTC.

The CDR3 nucleotides are TGTGCCAGCAGTTCGCTTGGCGGGATCGTCTACAATGAGCAGTTCTTC. Its protein product is CASSSLGGIVYNEQFF. The V gene is TRBV6-5, the J gene TRBJ2-1; TRBD2 might be the D (6 bases). Trimming pared 4 bases from V and 3 bases from J, leaving 16 bases between. Germline V gene sequence: CDR1 MNHEY, CDR2 SVGAGI. CDR3 length: 16 amino acids.

The chain uses TRBV27 and TRBJ1-1; TRBD1 might be the D (6 bases). The germline CDR1 and CDR2 sequences are MNHEY and SMNVEV (reference sequence). This CDR3 has 14 amino acids. Trimming took off 6 bases at V and 13 bases at J, with 24 bases between the two ends. The CDR3 loop is CASSLGPTGLVGFF. CDR3 DNA sequence: TGTGCCAGCAGCCTCGGGCCTACAGGGCTTGTGGGTTTCTTT.

The genes are TRBV9 and TRBJ1-4; D possibly corresponds to TRBD1 (6 bases). V was clipped by 4 bases and J by 5 bases, with 15 bases between them. The germline V gene has CDR1 SGDLS and CDR2 YYNGEE. CDR3 length equals 15 residues. The CDR3 nucleotides are TGTGCCAGCAGCTACGACAGGAACGTAAATGAAAAACTGTTTTTT. Its translation: CASSYDRNVNEKLFF.

This clone appeared a few times. This rearrangement joins TRBV6-4 to TRBJ2-1, with 10 bases matching TRBD2. V was pared by 3 bases and J by 8 bases, with 7 bases of the junction left unmatched. CDR1 is MRHNA, CDR2 SNTAGT, per germline. This CDR3 has 15 amino acids. The CDR3 reads CASSESSGSGDEQFF. CDR3 in DNA: TGTGCCAGCAGTGAATCTAGCGGGAGTGGGGATGAGCAGTTCTTC.

The rearrangement joins TRBV11-3 to TRBJ1-2; TRBD1 is a possible D gene (5 bases). With 0 bases removed from V and 6 bases from J, the gap between germline ends came to 8 bases. This CDR3 spans 13 amino acids. CDR1 and CDR2 (germline): SGHNT, YENEEA. The CDR3 sequence is CASSLDGGDGYTF. CDR3 nucleotides: TGTGCCAGCAGCTTAGACGGAGGGGATGGCTACACCTTC.

This clone was seen just once. V gene TRBV6-5 combines with J gene TRBJ1-5; 8 bases are a match to TRBD1. V lost 0 bases, J lost 7 bases, and 5 bases stayed unmatched. The length of the CDR3 is 15 residues. Germline CDR1 MNHEY, CDR2 SVGAGI. The CDR3 protein is CASSYSGQGGQPQHF. The CDR3 DNA sequence: TGTGCCAGCAGTTACTCTGGACAGGGAGGACAGCCCCAGCATTTT.

This chain links TRBV7-6 with TRBJ2-3; possible D gene TRBD2, 6 bases. The V and J ends lost 5 bases and 5 bases respectively, with 11 bases between them. The germline gives CDR1 SGHVS, CDR2 FNYEAQ. The CDR3 covers 13 residues. This CDR3 reads CASSPGVVDTQYF. CDR3 DNA sequence: TGTGCCAGCAGCCCGGGAGTGGTAGATACGCAGTATTTT.

This clone was seen once. The chain joins TRBV5-4 to TRBJ2-1; 14 nucleotides line up with TRBD2. This CDR3 has 15 amino acids. V lost 3 bases and J lost 10; bases outside the gene matches: 6. Germline values: CDR1 SGHNT, CDR2 YYREEE (reference sequence). CDR3 in DNA: TGTGCCAGCAGCTCCGGGACTAGCGGGAGATGGGAGCAGTTCTTC. This sequence encodes CASSSGTSGRWEQFF.

This chain links TRBV4-1 with TRBJ2-1, with D unresolved. V lost 1 base and J lost 8, with 9 bases in between. This CDR3 region has 13 residues. The germline V gene has CDR1 MGHRA and CDR2 YSYEKL. Written as DNA, the CDR3 is TGCGCCAGCAGCCAAGGCGCCCATTATGAGCAGTTCTTC. As protein: CASSQGAHYEQFF.

V is TRBV5-1 and J is TRBJ1-2; 7 bases agree with TRBD1. J lost 8 bases, V lost 0 bases, and 13 bases had no gene match. CDR3 length equals 16 residues. CDR1 and CDR2 from the germline V gene are SGHRS and YFSETQ. This CDR3 is CASSLDWDRGPGGYTF. In DNA, the CDR3 is TGCGCCAGCAGCTTGGATTGGGATAGGGGGCCAGGCGGCTACACCTTC. Together with reference TRBV5-1 and TRBJ1-2, the CDR3 gives the full variable domain: KAGVTQTPRYLIKTRGQQVTLSCSPISGHRSVSWYQQTPGQGLQFLFEYFSETQRNKGNFPGRFSGRQFSNSRSEMNVSTLELGDSALYLCASSLDWDRGPGGYTFGSGTRLTVV.

By sample share, this clone is medium-sized. This sequence joins TRBV2 and TRBJ1-4; D not certain. V gave up 1 base and J gave up 8 bases, with 17 bases separating them. CDR1 is SNHLY and CDR2 is FYNNEI in the germline V gene. This CDR3 spans 16 amino acids. CDR3 DNA sequence: TGTGCCAGCAGTGAAGGCATTATCGTTTGGAAGGAAAAACTGTTTTTT. This translates into CASSEGIIVWKEKLFF.

The chain links TRBV7-9 to TRBJ2-1, with TRBD1 identical over 9 bases. With 5 bases clipped from V and 4 bases from J, the junction kept 9 bases outside the gene matches. In germline, CDR1 is SEHNR, CDR2 FQNEAQ (reference sequence). The CDR3 extends over 16 amino acids. CDR3 loop: CASSAPGTGPYNEQFF. CDR3 sequence (DNA): TGTGCCAGCAGCGCCCCCGGGACAGGGCCGTACAATGAGCAGTTCTTC.

The chain is built from TRBV11-2 and TRBJ2-1; D possibly corresponds to TRBD2 (7 bases). The V gene's germline CDR1 is SGHAT and CDR2 FQNNGV. This CDR3 contains 15 residues. V was trimmed by 5 bases and J by 2 bases, leaving 13 bases between them. The CDR3 is CASSPGGQPYNEQFF. The CDR3, as DNA: TGTGCCAGCAGCCCGGGGGGCCAACCCTACAATGAGCAGTTCTTC.

CDR3 in DNA: TGTGCCAGCAGTTACTCCCGGCTTGGGTACGAGCAGTACTTC. Its translation is CASSYSRLGYEQYF. The chain has TRBV6-6 and TRBJ2-7, with D hard to call. Germline V gene sequence: CDR1 MNHNY, CDR2 SVGAGI (reference sequence). The CDR3 contains 14 residues. The V end lost 0 bases, the J end lost 4 bases, and 10 bases lay between the germline ends.

The sample holds a few counts of this clone. This chain connects TRBV19 to TRBJ2-7; TRBD2 matches at 9 bases. Germline V lookup: CDR1 LNHDA, CDR2 SQIVND (reference sequence). Trimming took 5 bases from V and 1 from J; bases not matched to a gene: 6. The CDR3 loop spans 15 amino acids. The CDR3 spells CASSSWTSASYEQYF. In DNA form, the CDR3 reads TGTGCCAGTAGTTCCTGGACTAGCGCTTCCTACGAGCAGTACTTC.

The chain has TRBV6-7 and TRBJ2-6; D gene unclear. TRBV6-7 is treated as an ORF (open reading frame) with a function not yet certain. The CDR3 loop spans 19 amino acids. Trimming cost V 5 bases and J 5 bases, with 25 bases left between them. The CDR3 bases are TGTGCCAGCAGTAGGTGTTCGCGCAATTTACAAGGTCGGGCCAACGTCCTGACTTTC. Translated: CASSRCSRNLQGRANVLTF.

The V gene is TRBV2, the J gene TRBJ2-7, with TRBD2 as a possible D gene (5 bases). Trimming shortened V by 3 bases and J by 2 bases, and 17 bases separated the two germline ends. CDR3 length equals 16 residues. The germline CDR1 and CDR2 sequences are SNHLY and FYNNEI. The CDR3 DNA reads TGTGCCAGCAGTGAGGAACTGGGTGCGGGTGCCTACGAGCAGTACTTC. Its protein product is CASSEELGAGAYEQYF.

This chain connects TRBV7-2 to TRBJ2-7; no definite D call. Deletions cut 8 bases from V and 2 bases from J, with 13 bases between. The CDR3 runs to 13 residues. In germline, CDR1 is SGHTA, CDR2 FQGNSA. DNA of the CDR3: TGTGCCAGCGGACGGGTGTCCCCCTACGAGCAGTACTTC. Translating it yields CASGRVSPYEQYF.

This chain connects TRBV6-5 to TRBJ1-1, with D unclear. CDR1 is MNHEY and CDR2 is SVGAGI in the germline V gene. The CDR3 extends over 14 amino acids. V was pared by 6 bases and J by 3 bases, with 14 bases between. This CDR3 is CASRKTRWDTEAFF. The CDR3 DNA is TGTGCCAGCAGAAAGACACGGTGGGACACTGAAGCTTTCTTT.

The CDR3 protein is CASGPGRNTYGYTF. DNA for the CDR3: TGCGCCAGCGGGCCGGGACGGAACACCTATGGCTACACCTTC. The chain carries TRBV5-1 and TRBJ1-2; TRBD1 is a possible D gene (5 bases). There are 14 residues in the CDR3. CDR1 and CDR2 (germline): SGHRS, YFSETQ. The V end was cut by 7 bases, the J end by 4 bases, with 17 bases between. Filled out from reference TRBV5-1 and TRBJ1-2, the complete variable domain reads KAGVTQTPRYLIKTRGQQVTLSCSPISGHRSVSWYQQTPGQGLQFLFEYFSETQRNKGNFPGRFSGRQFSNSRSEMNVSTLELGDSALYLCASGPGRNTYGYTFGSGTRLTVV.

V usage is TRBV6-1 and J usage is TRBJ2-1; possible D gene TRBD1, 5 bases. This CDR3 is built from 13 residues. Germline CDR1 MNHNS, CDR2 SASEGT. The V and J ends lost 3 bases and 7 bases respectively, with 10 bases between them. DNA for the CDR3: TGTGCCAGCAGTGACACCACAGGAAATGAGCAGTTCTTC. Its translation is CASSDTTGNEQFF.